Reported below is one TCR beta chain. Its antigen is not yet known. Base quality data are lacking; no much larger clone is found one base away. The cohort was made up of approximately 700 healthy bone marrow donors. Cohort members were all nominally healthy when sampled, although unrecorded immune exposures were likely present. The donor was CMV seronegative and belonged to the group of approximately 320 seronegative cohort members. A peripheral blood sample was collected from each donor, and TCR beta sequencing was performed on peripheral blood mononuclear cells. Genomic DNA extraction from the blood cell samples was performed with the Qiagen DNeasy Blood Extraction Kit. These data belong to a study of cytomegalovirus exposure and HLA in healthy donors (TCRdb year 2017). Context from the whole study: In an earlier analysis of 550 to 750 of the donors, about 270 Gb of sequence data and some 120 million unique TCR beta sequences from about 179 million T cells were reported. An early release covering about 600 HLA-typed donors comprised 250 to 350 gigabases of sequencing data and around 80 million unique TCR sequences. Of the approximately 400 genotyped donors, approximately 81% were placed in the genetic ancestry cluster associated with self-reported Caucasian donors. The study aimed to test whether signatures of past pathogen exposure could be identified by cataloging public T cell receptors. Using immunosequencing, the study profiled T cell repertoires from 640 or so subjects and related those repertoires to cytomegalovirus serostatus. Besides the first cohort of 550 to 750 subjects, a separate validation cohort made up of 90 to 150 different subjects was used. High-throughput TCR immunosequencing, statistical association of individual TCRs with disease status, and machine learning were combined to predict cytomegalovirus infection status. A later analysis re-analyzed previously published TCR beta repertoires from hundreds of donors and added high-resolution HLA genotyping to study TCR occurrence patterns. The later analysis used no new phenotypic data to find candidate immune exposures, relying instead on TCR beta sequences and their occurrence across donors. An earlier analysis of 587 of the donors applied high-throughput TCR beta sequencing to assess whether each TCR beta V gene segment acted as functional or pseudogenic. Alongside the repertoire data, information on donor age, sex, ethnicity and CMV serostatus was compiled. A later genetic analysis took genome-wide SNP genotypes for about three fifths of the roughly 670 donors and used that subset as a discovery cohort. Every discovery cohort repertoire had been produced on one sequencing platform. Both class I and class II loci were covered by HLA typing, at four-digit resolution. Typing coverage differed by locus: A, B, C, DRB1 and DQB1 were typed in roughly 629-630 donors, DQA1 in 522, DPA1 in around 600, and DPB1 in just under 490. Because of strong linkage in the cohort, five DR-DQ haplotypes were treated as single units for association and clustering. Among around 400 genotyped donors of the cohort, an average of around 220,000 unique TCR beta nucleotide sequences was sequenced per donor, of which about 18% were non-productive. What the work shows at the level of the full study, not this receptor alone: Because HLA typing was missing for some donors at each locus, association tests included only the typed subset. In a later analysis, the rate of TCR association differed among HLA loci, with DRB1 alleles having the most associated TCRs and HLA-C alleles having the fewest. Correlated functional status among segregating V segments might be attributable to linkage disequilibrium, but an unknown experimental factor could not be ruled out. Sequencing depth was assumed to be roughly uniform across donors in the presence/absence analyses, though that assumption may not hold. In a later analysis, HLA-associated TCR beta chains were found to be more clonally expanded and to have lower generation probabilities than equally common non-associated chains. In an earlier analysis of approximately 590 of the donors, most TCR beta V segments appeared in productive rearrangements about 87% or about 30% of the time, broadly matching IMGT annotations. CMV serostatus was the only immune exposure information available for the cohort. The classifier was reported to diagnose cytomegalovirus status with high specificity and sensitivity in both the original and validation cohorts. Several of the top co-occurrence clusters appeared to be linked to parvovirus B19, influenza, CMV and Epstein-Barr virus, according to a later analysis. The cohort was sequenced for TCR beta chains only, and without alpha or paired-chain data the features that could be detected were limited. A further reported finding was that TCR beta sequences accurately predicted the HLA-A and HLA-B alleles for most subjects in the first cohort. According to a later analysis, most CMV-associated TCR beta chains appeared to be HLA-restricted, and the HLA associations seemed to be driven largely by CMV exposure. In vitro tests confirmed that a few of the cytomegalovirus-associated TCR beta chains recognize cytomegalovirus antigens. Specific HLA alleles were associated with 15,000 to 20,000 TCR beta sequences at a false discovery rate of 0.05 in a later analysis. Assigning TCR associations to individual alleles was difficult when HLA alleles, especially DR and DQ, strongly co-occurred. In a later genetic analysis, fewer N-insertions in productive TCRs were reported among donors in an Asian-associated ancestry cluster than the roughly 700-donor mean. A cluster of highly shared sequence variants was judged likely to represent a technical artifact of the sequencing pipeline. An association between a missense DCLRE1C variant and V-gene and J-gene trimming of TCR beta chains was found in a later genetic analysis and replicated in an independent cohort. The study listed 164 TCR beta chains as associated with cytomegalovirus. Most TCR sequences were observed very rarely across donors, whereas some public TCRs were present in many individuals. Around 16 rarely observed V segments, including chromosome 9 orphons, were excluded from the earlier analysis of approximately 500 of the donors because counts were too low. Some IMGT-functional V segments, including TRBV6-2 and TRBV6-3, could not be distinguished by the 87-base-pair reads and were therefore excluded. The authors suggested that the approach could potentially be extended to other disease states and immunological phenotypes.

From the cysteine through the phenylalanine, the CDR3 covers 13 amino acids. Only the CDR3 DNA stays, 39 bases, in frame from base 1. From the germline V gene, CDR1 is SGHRS and CDR2 is YFSETQ. From V the trimming removes 4 bases and from J it removes 5 bases, while the gene matches leave 2 bases of the junction unaccounted for. The library was built by means of the immunoSEQ multiplex PCR assay. For the multiplex PCR, a mixture combining 60 forward primers for TCR Vbeta segments and 13 reverse primers for TCR Jbeta segments was used. The CDR3 region of rearranged TCR beta genes was amplified from genomic DNA by a multiplex PCR assay. Amplified TCR beta libraries were sequenced as 87-base-pair reads on the Illumina HiSeq System. In the paper's pipeline: A later analysis tallied 80 million to 95 million unique TCR beta chains across the 600 to 700 repertoires, and approximately 11 million of those chains were shared by two or more donors. Raw reads were error-corrected and collapsed into unique sequences by a nearest-neighbor algorithm in which closely related sequences were merged to remove PCR and sequencing errors. V, D and J gene segments were assigned by aligning CDR3 sequences to IMGT reference sequences. For a sequence to be retained, a match of at least six nucleotides was required to both a V gene segment and a J gene segment. Rearrangements were classified as productive when the CDR3 lacked stop codons and remained in frame with V and J, and all other rearrangements were classified as non-productive. Following IMGT convention, CDR3 was defined as the stretch from the second conserved V-encoded cysteine up to the conserved J-encoded phenylalanine. In an earlier analysis of around 570 of the donors, sequences lacking an unambiguous match to a single V gene segment were excluded. In an earlier analysis of almost 600 of the donors, a V segment was called functional when productive rearrangements were above 56.7%, and segregating when the standard deviation between donors exceeded 5%. A statistical classification framework was built to diagnose cytomegalovirus status from the catalog of TCR beta chain sequences. In a later analysis, TCR nucleotide sequences were compared against IMGT/GENE-DB human TR gene sequences so that V and J genes could be assigned. In a later analysis, CDR3 sequences and most-parsimonious VDJ recombination scenarios were assigned using the TCRdist pipeline. A later analysis defined each TCR beta chain by its CDR3 amino acid sequence plus V-gene family, and excluded reads lacking a unique V-gene family. In a later analysis, some 600 highly shared, low-generation-probability nucleotide sequences were removed to address suspected cross-contamination and a sequencing artifact. In a later analysis, a clonal expansion index for each public chain was calculated from normalized within-repertoire ranks of inferred template counts. A later analysis computed generation probabilities with a VDJ recombination model fitted to out-of-frame rearrangements, and checked the results against IGoR. In a later analysis, TCR-TCR, TCR-HLA and TCR-CMV co-occurrence was scored with hypergeometric tests, and a repertoire-size bias correction was applied to TCR pairs. False discovery rates were estimated in a later analysis by permuting HLA or CMV assignments 20 times. In a later analysis, co-occurring TCRs were grouped using DBSCAN, with TCRdist sequence similarity added in when clustering inside HLA-allele-positive subsets. Repertoires with fewer than 30,000 or more than 120,000 public chains, plus five repertoires with anomalous nucleotide sharing, were excluded from co-occurrence clustering. TCRdb's version of the immuneACCESS table is confined to in-frame rearrangements and falls short of the full clone set. An unresolved V gene accounts for under half of the shortfall where checked; the remainder is of unknown origin. V and J calls and clone size are given by that table; D and trimming were obtained from the DNA. Within this sample are 150,000 to 200,000 clones, with about 75% of them counted one time only. Together, the top ten hold approximately 2% of the sample.

Sequences were obtained from PBMCs. The rearranged segments are TRBV5-1 and TRBJ2-5, and 10 bases in between align with TRBD1. The receptor comes from a female donor in good health and CMV-seronegative. The sequenced DNA: TGCGCCAGCAGCAGGGGACAGGGGGAGACCCAGTACTTC. It codes for CASSRGQGETQYF.